The present T cell receptor (beta chain) was sequenced within a study of blood T cell repertoires in COVID-19. Study at large: Specimens from acute and convalescent COVID-19 originated in the United States, Italy and Spain. T cells, B-cell-depleted T cells, or PBMCs supplied cDNA or gDNA.

Germline V gene data show CDR1 as SNHLY and CDR2 as FYNNEI. CDR3 size: 11 residues. Trimming stripped 7 bases from V and 6 bases from J, with 8 bases between. The repertoire was sequenced with immunoSEQ multiplex PCR; TCRdb's copy has only in-frame clones and lacks some. The table records about 230,000 clones, around 83% of them present only once. Sequenced material: peripheral blood. This receptor was obtained from a woman aged 45 to 65 with acute or convalescent COVID-19. This chain joins TRBV2 and TRBJ2-3; D possibly corresponds to TRBD1 (5 bases). CDR3 sequence (DNA): TGTGCCAGCAAACAGGCGGATACGCAGTATTTT. Translation gives CASKQADTQYF. Combining the CDR3 with reference TRBV2 and TRBJ2-3 gives the whole variable domain EPEVTQTPSHQVTQMGQEVILRCVPISNHLYFYWYRQILGQKVEFLVSFYNNEISEKSEIFDDQFSVERPDGSNFTLKIRSTKLEDSAMYFCASKQADTQYFGPGTRLTVL.